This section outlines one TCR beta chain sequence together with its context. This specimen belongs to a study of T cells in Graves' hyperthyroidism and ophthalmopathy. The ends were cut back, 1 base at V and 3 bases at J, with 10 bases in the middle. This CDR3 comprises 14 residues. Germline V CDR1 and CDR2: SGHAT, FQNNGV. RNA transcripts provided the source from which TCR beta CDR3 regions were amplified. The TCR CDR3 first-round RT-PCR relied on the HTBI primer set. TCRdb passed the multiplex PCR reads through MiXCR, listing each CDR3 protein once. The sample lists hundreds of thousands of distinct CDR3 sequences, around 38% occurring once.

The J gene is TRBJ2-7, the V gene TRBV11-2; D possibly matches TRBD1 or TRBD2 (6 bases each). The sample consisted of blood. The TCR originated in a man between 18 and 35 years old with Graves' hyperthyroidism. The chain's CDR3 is CASSLAGALYEQYF. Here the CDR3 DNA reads TGTGCCAGCAGCTTAGCGGGGGCCCTCTACGAGCAGTACTTC.